The 17 T cell receptor beta chains below come from one sample, sequenced in a study of cytomegalovirus exposure and HLA in healthy donors. 13 Jbeta primers and 60 Vbeta primers were used for the PCR. Using immunoSEQ multiplex PCR, the repertoire was profiled, and TCRdb retains in-frame clones only, with some absent. Found here are 150,000 to 200,000 clones, roughly three quarters of them singletons; the top ten hold over 2.5%. Sequenced input: PBMCs. These receptors were collected from a woman aged 50 to 60 in good health and CMV-seropositive.

CDR3 nucleotides: TGTGCCAGCGGTCCAGACAGGGGCAACGATCAGCCCCAGCATTTT. This translates into CASGPDRGNDQPQHF. The chain couples TRBV6-1 to TRBJ1-5; 8 positions match TRBD1. The length of the CDR3 is 15 residues. Unmatched junction bases numbered 11, after V lost 8 bases and J lost 5 bases. Germline V gives CDR1 MNHNS, CDR2 SASEGT.

The chain carries TRBV5-1 and TRBJ1-5; no clear D. Trimming took off 0 bases at V and 4 bases at J, with 14 bases between the two ends. Germline-derived CDR1 and CDR2 are SGHRS and YFSETQ. The CDR3 consists of 16 residues. The CDR3 DNA reads as TGCGCCAGCAGCTTGGGCCCTGCGGGTCCGAATCAGCCCCAGCATTTT. It codes for CASSLGPAGPNQPQHF.

The chain employs TRBV18 and TRBJ1-2, with TRBD1 as a possible D gene (6 bases). The CDR3 extends over 15 amino acids. The V gene lost 3 bases and the J gene lost 1 base, with 12 bases spanning the gap. Germline V gene data show CDR1 as KGHSH and CDR2 as LQKENI. CDR3 DNA sequence: TGTGCCAGCTCACCTACCAGGGACAATAACTATGGCTACACCTTC. Its translation is CASSPTRDNNYGYTF.

Here the CDR3 reads CASSLAGTEYYEQYF. In DNA, the CDR3 is TGTGCCAGCAGCTTGGCGGGGACAGAGTATTACGAGCAGTACTTC. The V gene is TRBV5-6, the J gene TRBJ2-7, with TRBD1 identical over 7 bases. Germline V CDR1 and CDR2: SGHDT, YYEEEE. Unmatched junction bases numbered 7, after V lost 0 bases and J lost 4 bases. The CDR3 is made up of 15 amino acids.

The rearrangement joins TRBV5-1 to TRBJ1-4; 8 bases are shared with TRBD1. The CDR3 consists of 17 residues. J was trimmed by 0 bases and V by 4 bases; bases with no gene match: 8. Looked up from germline, CDR1 is SGHRS and CDR2 is YFSETQ. DNA of the CDR3: TGCGCCAGCAGCCGCGGACAGGGTGTTGCAACTAATGAAAAACTGTTTTTT. It yields the protein CASSRGQGVATNEKLFF.

The gene calls are TRBV5-5 and TRBJ2-7, with 8 bases that match TRBD1. This CDR3 is 17 amino acids long. The germline V gene encodes CDR1 SGHKS and CDR2 YYEKEE (reference sequence). J lost 2 bases, V lost 0 bases, and 10 bases had no gene match. CDR3: CASSLAPTGGQAYEQYF. CDR3 in DNA: TGTGCCAGCAGCTTGGCCCCAACAGGGGGTCAGGCCTACGAGCAGTACTTC.

CDR3 loop: CASSLALGRGQGSGGQYF. The CDR3 DNA reads TGTGCCAGCAGCTTGGCTTTAGGCCGGGGACAGGGCAGTGGGGGTCAGTACTTC. V and J are TRBV5-6 and TRBJ2-7; the match to TRBD1 covers 9 bases. The CDR3 loop spans 18 amino acids. The V segment lost 0 bases and the J segment 10 bases; nucleotides outside the gene matches: 20. Germline CDR1 and CDR2: SGHDT and YYEEEE.

A note on this clone: Other DNA sequences in the same sample also yield this CDR3. The chain carries TRBV19 and TRBJ2-2; D not certain. Trimming removed 3 bases at V and 1 base at J, with 6 bases between. The germline CDR1 and CDR2 sequences are LNHDA and SQIVND (reference sequence). This CDR3 spans 14 amino acids. The CDR3 nucleotides read TGTGCCAGTAGTATTAGCAGGAACACCGGGGAGCTGTTTTTT. Translated: CASSISRNTGELFF.

This clone was recorded a few times. The chain is built from TRBV4-3 and TRBJ2-2; D is possibly TRBD2 (5 bases). Germline CDR1 LGHNA, CDR2 YSLEER. This CDR3 spans 16 amino acids. Trimming pared 1 base from V and 6 bases from J, leaving 15 bases between. CDR3 sequence: CASSQGSLVRAGELFF. CDR3 DNA: TGCGCCAGCAGCCAAGGATCACTAGTAAGGGCCGGGGAGCTGTTTTTT.

The V call is TRBV27, the J call TRBJ1-5; tentative D call: TRBD1 (6 bases). Germline values: CDR1 MNHEY, CDR2 SMNVEV (reference sequence). Trimming shortened V by 2 bases and J by 0 bases, and 17 bases separated the two germline ends. CDR3 length: 18 amino acids. In nucleotides, the CDR3 is TGTGCCAGCAGTTTACAGGGGCCGACCTATTATAGCAATCAGCCCCAGCATTTT. Protein product: CASSLQGPTYYSNQPQHF.

J is TRBJ1-2 and V is TRBV5-1, with a weak D call TRBD1 (5 bases). V was trimmed by 0 bases and J by 1 base, leaving 10 bases between them. The germline V gene encodes CDR1 SGHRS and CDR2 YFSETQ. The CDR3 extends over 15 amino acids. The CDR3 nucleotides are TGCGCCAGCAGCTTGGGGCAGGGCATTAACTATGGCTACACCTTC. Translating it yields CASSLGQGINYGYTF.

This clone is a singleton in its sample. V is TRBV19 and J is TRBJ2-2; D is ambiguous. Germline V gene data show CDR1 as LNHDA and CDR2 as SQIVND (reference sequence). V lost 8 bases and J 6 bases, leaving 7 bases between the germline ends. The CDR3 is made up of 11 amino acids. In DNA, the CDR3 is TGTGCCAGTTCAGGTTCCGGGGAGCTGTTTTTT. Translating gives CASSGSGELFF.

This sequence joins TRBV29-1 and TRBJ2-5, with D possibly matching TRBD2 (6 bases). This CDR3 spans 14 amino acids. Germline CDR1 reads SQVTM; CDR2 reads ANQGSEA. V lost 0 bases and J 5 bases, leaving 13 bases between the germline ends. CDR3 region: CSVEDTGDRETQYF. For the CDR3, the DNA is TGCAGCGTTGAAGATACGGGGGATCGGGAGACCCAGTACTTC.

To note about this clone: The germline gene is not matched at one end of the junction; a read error may be the cause. V gene TRBV7-7 combines with J gene TRBJ2-3, with 8 nucleotides matching TRBD2. CDR3 size: 15 residues. Per the germline V gene, CDR1 is SSHAT and CDR2 is FNYEAQ (reference sequence). CDR3 coding DNA: TGTGCTAGCAGCTTACTAAGCGGGGGTACAGATACGCAGTATTTT. Translating gives CASSLLSGGTDTQYF.

V is TRBV19 and J is TRBJ2-2; D perhaps matches TRBD2 (5 bases). The CDR3 is made up of 14 amino acids. Trimming took off 5 bases at V and 7 bases at J, with 14 bases between the two ends. The germline V gene has CDR1 LNHDA and CDR2 SQIVND (reference sequence). The CDR3 is CASSLDWESGELFF. DNA of the CDR3: TGTGCCAGTAGTTTGGACTGGGAGAGCGGGGAGCTGTTTTTT.

This chain joins TRBV27 and TRBJ1-2; TRBD1 might be the D (5 bases). V shed 8 bases and J shed 3 bases, with 13 bases lying between them. CDR1 and CDR2 from the germline V gene are MNHEY and SMNVEV (reference sequence). The CDR3 spans 13 residues. The CDR3 sequence is CASGRGGDYGYTF. CDR3 nucleotides: TGTGCCAGCGGGCGGGGGGGGGACTATGGCTACACCTTC.

The chain combines TRBV19 with TRBJ2-5, with a tentative D call TRBD1 (6 bases). Germline V gene sequence: CDR1 LNHDA, CDR2 SQIVND (reference sequence). V was pared by 4 bases and J by 2 bases, with 14 bases between. The CDR3 has 15 amino acids. The CDR3 DNA is TGTGCCAGTAGTACGACAGGAAGGCCACAAGAGACCCAGTACTTC. This gives the protein CASSTTGRPQETQYF.